This T cell receptor beta chain was profiled in a study of follicular helper T cells after annual influenza vaccination. Sequencing of TCRB used Survey level resolution. Only in-frame clones appear in the TCRdb table, and some are missing; sequencing was by immunoSEQ multiplex PCR. The profile covers 9,800 or so clones, with 83% appearing a single time and 0.34% taken by the ten largest. The V gene lost 7 bases and the J gene lost 8 bases, with 17 bases spanning the gap. The germline V gene has CDR1 MDHEN and CDR2 SYDVKM. The CDR3 is 13 amino acids. Time point indicated: 2014-2015 season, 7 days after vaccination. This clone showed up just a few times.

This sample comprised CXCR5- memory CD4+ T cells sorted from blood, obtained 7 days after influenza vaccination. V usage is TRBV28 and J usage is TRBJ1-2; D might be TRBD1 (6 bases). This receptor was obtained from an adult who received the influenza vaccine. Written as DNA, the CDR3 is TGTGCCAGCAACCCTGGACAGCCTGGGGGCTACACCTTC. Protein product: CASNPGQPGGYTF.